This T cell receptor (beta chain) was captured by sequencing in a study of post-analysis software for immune sequencing data. In the study overall: Both relapsing-remitting and secondary progressive multiple sclerosis featured among the disease courses, as did progressive-relapsing multiple sclerosis. General study findings and limits: Normalized Chao1 diversity was significantly lower in multiple sclerosis patients than in controls. When patients were compared with controls, about five TRBV segments were more frequent, TRBV5-6, TRBV5-1 and TRBV20-1 among them. Strong same-batch co-clustering of samples appeared with F measure clustering.

A note on this clonotype: The antigen remains undetermined.

Unique molecular identifiers had been added to the TCR beta cDNA libraries. MiXCR was run by TCRdb on the PCR reads, yielding one entry per CDR3 protein. The repertoire holds approximately 570,000 distinct CDR3 sequences, with roughly 46% as singletons. The CDR3 runs 12 residues. Germline assignment: CDR1 LGHDT and CDR2 YNNKEL (reference sequence). Trimming left V 2 bases short and J 5 bases short, with 6 bases between. The chain is built from TRBV3-1 and TRBJ1-1; unclear D gene. Sequencing was carried out using blood. The clonotype originates from a girl between 10 and 17 years old with multiple sclerosis. The CDR3 spells CASSQLETEAFF. The CDR3 bases are TGTGCCAGCAGCCAATTAGAGACTGAAGCTTTCTTT. Drawing the rest from reference TRBV3-1 and TRBJ1-1, the complete variable domain is DTAVSQTPKYLVTQMGNDKSIKCEQNLGHDTMYWYKQDSKKFLKIMFSYNNKELIINETVPNRFSPKSPDKAHLNLHINSLELGDSAVYFCASSQLETEAFFGQGTRLTVV.